This TCR beta chain was sequenced in a study of shared clonotypes between healthy human individuals. Study-wide background: The donor pool was made up of a couple of women and three men aged 18 to 49. Study results and limitations: Naive subsets generally exceeded memory subsets in estimated richness.

Naive CD8 isolation took CD45RO-negative cells positively selected for CCR7 and excluded terminally differentiated effector memory CD45RA+ cells. Caucasian adults living in Nashville, Tennessee, provided all samples. Trimming shortened V by 5 bases and J by 3 bases, and 8 bases separated the two germline ends. The CDR3 is 13 amino acids. CDR1 and CDR2 from the germline V gene are SNHLY and FYNNEI. The data were produced by immunoSEQ multiplex PCR, yet TCRdb's version contains in-frame clones alone and is incomplete. The data hold about 2 million clones, with 85% to 95% observed a single time. Regarding this clone: The antigen remains unidentified.

This receptor was identified in a man younger than 30 in good health. The sample comprised naive CD8+ T cells sorted from blood. This chain connects TRBV2 to TRBJ1-5; D is ambiguous. The CDR3 here is CASSRTVNQPQHF. The DNA of the CDR3 is TGTGCCAGCAGTCGGACCGTCAATCAGCCCCAGCATTTT.